The following is a T cell receptor beta chain sequence with its context. This sample is drawn from a study of blood T cell repertoires in COVID-19. The wider study: Samples taken during acute and convalescent COVID-19 were collected in the United States, Italy and Spain. Sample material is recorded as cDNA or gDNA derived from T cells, B-cell-depleted T cells, or PBMCs.

Per the original data handling: It was from reference gene primer amplification that nucleated cell counts were estimated. Using immunoSEQ multiplex PCR, the repertoire was profiled, and TCRdb retains in-frame clones only, with some absent. For V, J and clone size, that table is used; D and trimming come from the DNA. This table holds 160,000 or so clones, about 81% found once. CDR1 is KGHSH, CDR2 LQKENI, per germline. The junction had 4 bases not matched to a gene; V was cut back by 6 bases and J by 0 bases. This CDR3 is built from 15 residues. Material: peripheral blood. V and J are TRBV18 and TRBJ1-5; 8 bases match TRBD1. The clonotype was recovered from a man aged 60 to 75 with active or convalescent COVID-19. Here the CDR3 DNA reads TGTGCCAGCTCGCAACAGGGGGATAGCAATCAGCCCCAGCATTTT. This translates into CASSQQGDSNQPQHF. Combining the CDR3 with reference TRBV18 and TRBJ1-5 gives the whole variable domain NAGVMQNPRHLVRRRGQEARLRCSPMKGHSHVYWYRQLPEEGLKFMVYLQKENIIDESGMPKERFSAEFPKEGPSILRIQQVVRGDSAAYFCASSQQGDSNQPQHFGDGTRLSIL.